The 27 T cell receptor beta chains below all came from one sample that was sequenced in a study of blood T cell repertoires in COVID-19. Libraries were prepared by immunoSEQ multiplex PCR; TCRdb keeps only in-frame clonotypes and omits some of them. The sample records approximately 230,000 clones, roughly 80% being singletons. Material: peripheral blood. The receptors were sampled from a woman of 80 years or more with active or convalescent COVID-19.

This clone was seen a single time. This chain connects TRBV18 to TRBJ2-7; 7 nucleotides align to TRBD2. In germline, CDR1 is KGHSH, CDR2 LQKENI. V lost 0 bases to trimming and J lost 6 bases; unmatched junction nucleotides: 8. CDR3 size: 15 residues. DNA for the CDR3: TGTGCCAGCTCACCACCGCCCAATACGGGGGGCGAGCAGTACTTC. Translated, it gives CASSPPPNTGGEQYF. The whole variable domain, filled in from reference TRBV18 and TRBJ2-7, reads NAGVMQNPRHLVRRRGQEARLRCSPMKGHSHVYWYRQLPEEGLKFMVYLQKENIIDESGMPKERFSAEFPKEGPSILRIQQVVRGDSAAYFCASSPPPNTGGEQYFGPGTRLTVT.

In DNA, the CDR3 is TGTGCCACCAGCAGAGATCTGGGGGAGGATGGCTACACCTTC. This translates into CATSRDLGEDGYTF. V and J are TRBV15 and TRBJ1-2, with D perhaps TRBD1 (5 bases). The CDR3 covers 14 residues. Germline CDR1 and CDR2: LNHNV and YYDKDF (reference sequence). The germline V and J ends were trimmed by 0 bases and 6 bases, with 11 bases remaining between them.

The J gene is TRBJ1-2, the V gene TRBV2, with 9 nucleotides matching TRBD1. V dropped 4 bases and J dropped 4; count of bases not matched to a gene: 7. The CDR3 is made up of 15 amino acids. From germline, CDR1 is SNHLY and CDR2 FYNNEI. The CDR3 bases are TGTGCCAGCAGTGTCGGAACAGGGGGCGGCTATGGCTACACCTTC. As protein: CASSVGTGGGYGYTF.

The rearrangement links TRBV5-4 to TRBJ2-7, with D unclear. V gave up 1 base and J gave up 2 bases, with 10 bases separating them. CDR3 size: 14 residues. Germline V CDR1 and CDR2: SGHNT, YYREEE (reference sequence). This CDR3 is CASSLSTPAYEQYF. DNA of the CDR3: TGTGCCAGCAGCTTGAGTACTCCGGCCTACGAGCAGTACTTC.

The rearrangement links TRBV18 to TRBJ2-7, with D tentatively TRBD1 (6 bases). CDR3 length equals 13 residues. Trimming took off 3 bases at V and 1 base at J, with 7 bases between the two ends. Germline loops: CDR1 KGHSH, CDR2 LQKENI. The CDR3 nucleotides read TGTGCCAGCTCACCGGACAGATCCTACGAGCAGTACTTC. This codes for CASSPDRSYEQYF.

V gene TRBV27 combines with J gene TRBJ1-4, with 7 bases aligning to TRBD1. The germline gives CDR1 MNHEY, CDR2 SMNVEV (reference sequence). This CDR3 region has 13 residues. Trimming at V came to 6 bases and at J to 8 bases, leaving 6 bases not matched to a gene. The CDR3 loop reads CASSRQGGEKLFF. DNA for the CDR3: TGTGCCAGCAGCCGACAGGGTGGGGAAAAACTGTTTTTT.

This clone was picked up a small number of times. The chain couples TRBV19 to TRBJ1-5, with 9 bases identical to TRBD1. With V trimmed by 3 bases and J by 0 bases, 3 bases remained unmatched. Germline CDR1 reads LNHDA; CDR2 reads SQIVND (reference sequence). CDR3 length: 16 amino acids. This CDR3 reads CASSMGGQGSNQPQHF. In nucleotides, the CDR3 is TGTGCCAGTAGTATGGGGGGACAGGGTAGCAATCAGCCCCAGCATTTT.

This chain joins TRBV6-5 and TRBJ2-2; TRBD1 agrees at 9 bases. The V gene's germline CDR1 is MNHEY and CDR2 SVGAGI. The trim removed 8 bases at V and 6 bases at J, leaving 10 bases unmatched. This CDR3 contains 15 residues. DNA of the CDR3: TGTGCCAGCCGATCCGGGACAGGGACACCCGGGGAGCTGTTTTTT. It encodes CASRSGTGTPGELFF.

The chain is built from TRBV5-1 and TRBJ1-3; no clear D. The CDR3 has 16 residues. Trimming took 4 bases from V and 0 from J, leaving 14 bases between them. The germline V gene encodes CDR1 SGHRS and CDR2 YFSETQ. The CDR3 here is CASSPSRGGSGNTIYF. The CDR3, as DNA: TGCGCCAGCAGCCCCTCACGAGGCGGCTCTGGAAACACCATATATTTT.

This rearrangement joins TRBV2 to TRBJ2-1, with 9 nucleotides matching TRBD1. This CDR3 spans 14 amino acids. The germline gives CDR1 SNHLY, CDR2 FYNNEI. V lost 4 bases to trimming and J lost 5 bases; unmatched junction nucleotides: 3. The CDR3 bases are TGTGCCAGCAGTGGGACAGGGGCGGACAATGAGCAGTTCTTC. Protein sequence: CASSGTGADNEQFF.

The rearrangement uses TRBV7-9 and TRBJ2-2; TRBD2 matches 7 bases. V lost 3 bases to trimming and J lost 5 bases; unmatched junction nucleotides: 6. The germline gives CDR1 SEHNR, CDR2 FQNEAQ (reference sequence). The CDR3 is made up of 15 amino acids. CDR3 coding DNA: TGTGCCAGCAGCTTCCGGGAGGCCGGGACCGGGGAGCTGTTTTTT. Translating gives CASSFREAGTGELFF.

The chain carries TRBV19 and TRBJ2-2; 10 nucleotides match TRBD1. This CDR3 region has 15 residues. The trim removed 6 bases at V and 5 bases at J, leaving 6 bases unmatched. CDR1 and CDR2 (germline): LNHDA, SQIVND (reference sequence). CDR3 bases: TGTGCCAGTAGGGTGGGACAGGGGATAACCGGGGAGCTGTTTTTT. Translated, it gives CASRVGQGITGELFF.

The rearrangement links TRBV7-2 to TRBJ1-2, with D possibly TRBD1 on 6 matching bases. CDR1 is SGHTA and CDR2 is FQGNSA in the germline V gene. The CDR3 contains 17 residues. The germline V and J ends were trimmed by 5 bases and 7 bases, with 26 bases remaining between them. The CDR3 DNA is TGTGCCAGCAGCCATAATCTAGGAGGCTTTTTAGGGGGTGGCTACACCTTC. This sequence encodes CASSHNLGGFLGGGYTF.

V gene TRBV30 combines with J gene TRBJ1-6, with TRBD1 as a possible D gene (5 bases). Germline V lookup: CDR1 GTSNPN, CDR2 SVGIG (reference sequence). This CDR3 contains 15 residues. Trimming removed 6 bases from V and 0 bases from J, with 12 bases in between. The CDR3 is CACGRDFSYNSPLHF. In nucleotides, the CDR3 is TGTGCCTGCGGACGGGACTTCTCCTATAATTCACCCCTCCACTTT.

The chain joins TRBV9 to TRBJ2-3; 11 positions agree with TRBD2. CDR1 SGDLS and CDR2 YYNGEE come from the germline V gene. The CDR3 runs to 15 residues. The V and J ends lost 4 bases and 6 bases, in that order; junction bases with no gene match: 7. DNA for the CDR3: TGTGCCAGCAGCCCTTTAGCGGGGGGGATGGATACGCAGTATTTT. Amino acids: CASSPLAGGMDTQYF.

Here the CDR3 reads CATSDPGTGLHEQYF. The CDR3 DNA sequence: TGTGCCACCAGTGATCCCGGGACAGGCTTACACGAGCAGTACTTC. This chain links TRBV24-1 with TRBJ2-7, with TRBD1 matching 8 bases. J gave up 5 bases and V 3 bases, and 8 bases lay outside the gene matches. The CDR3 runs to 15 residues. CDR1 is KGHDR and CDR2 is SFDVKD in the germline V gene.

This clone was counted once. The chain has TRBV10-1 and TRBJ2-7; D might be TRBD1 (5 bases). Germline V gene data show CDR1 as WNHNN and CDR2 as SYGVQD (reference sequence). The CDR3 contains 16 residues. V was clipped by 6 bases and J by 3 bases, with 21 bases between them. The DNA for the CDR3 is TGCGCCAGCAGCCTCCTTCAGGGTAGTGGGCTCTACGAGCAGTACTTC. This sequence encodes CASSLLQGSGLYEQYF.

In this sample, this clone turned up once. This chain connects TRBV18 to TRBJ2-5, with 7 bases aligning to TRBD2. Germline assignment: CDR1 KGHSH and CDR2 LQKENI. The CDR3 has 15 amino acids. J lost 5 bases, V lost 6 bases, and 12 bases had no gene match. In DNA, the CDR3 is TGTGCCAGCTCCCCGAGACTAGCTCTATCGGAGACCCAGTACTTC. As protein: CASSPRLALSETQYF.

The chain uses TRBV5-1 and TRBJ1-2; 7 positions agree with TRBD1. This CDR3 comprises 15 residues. The V gene end was trimmed by 2 bases and the J gene end by 8 bases; junction bases not matched to a gene: 12. Germline loops: CDR1 SGHRS, CDR2 YFSETQ. This CDR3 is CASSLEGAVYGGYTF. The CDR3 DNA sequence: TGCGCCAGCAGCTTAGAGGGGGCAGTATATGGCGGCTACACCTTC.

The V and J genes are TRBV5-1 and TRBJ1-4, with TRBD1 matching over 7 bases. J gave up 2 bases and V 0 bases, and 4 bases lay outside the gene matches. There are 16 residues in the CDR3. Germline V gives CDR1 SGHRS, CDR2 YFSETQ. This chain's CDR3 is CASSLGTGATNEKLFF. As DNA, the CDR3 is TGCGCCAGCAGCTTGGGAACAGGGGCGACTAATGAAAAACTGTTTTTT.

The chain recombines TRBV9 with TRBJ2-5; a possible D gene is TRBD2 (5 bases). From germline, CDR1 is SGDLS and CDR2 YYNGEE. CDR3 length: 15 residues. Trimming left V 0 bases short and J 2 bases short, with 11 bases between. For the CDR3, the DNA is TGTGCCAGCAGCGTAGCTACGGGATTGCAAGAGACCCAGTACTTC. Translating gives CASSVATGLQETQYF.

This clone occurred once. This rearrangement joins TRBV5-1 to TRBJ1-2; the D gene is possibly TRBD1 (6 bases). V was clipped by 4 bases and J by 4 bases, with 11 bases between them. CDR1 is SGHRS and CDR2 is YFSETQ in the germline V gene. The CDR3 length is 13 residues. CDR3 in DNA: TGCGCCAGCAGCCTGGGACACGGCTATGGCTACACCTTC. It translates to CASSLGHGYGYTF.

The V and J genes are TRBV7-9 and TRBJ1-4, with 10 bases lining up with TRBD1. CDR1 is SEHNR and CDR2 is FQNEAQ in the germline V gene (reference sequence). V dropped 5 bases and J dropped 2; count of bases not matched to a gene: 5. This CDR3 region has 16 residues. CDR3 coding DNA: TGTGCCAGCAGCCGGGACAGGGGAGAGACTAATGAAAAACTGTTTTTT. Translating it yields CASSRDRGETNEKLFF. Variable domain in full (rest from reference TRBV7-9 and TRBJ1-4): DTGVSQNPRHKITKRGQNVTFRCDPISEHNRLYWYRQTLGQGPEFLTYFQNEAQLEKSRLLSDRFSAERPKGSFSTLEIQRTEQGDSAMYLCASSRDRGETNEKLFFGSGTQLSVL.

The chain joins TRBV19 to TRBJ2-3; TRBD2 matches at 8 bases. Germline CDR1 LNHDA, CDR2 SQIVND (reference sequence). This CDR3 region has 16 residues. The V and J ends lost 3 bases and 6 bases, in that order; junction bases with no gene match: 11. This chain's CDR3 is CASSIGGLVSADTQYF. The CDR3 DNA sequence: TGTGCCAGTAGTATTGGGGGACTAGTTAGTGCGGATACGCAGTATTTT.

The rearrangement links TRBV4-1 to TRBJ1-5; a possible D gene is TRBD1 (6 bases). The V end lost 2 bases, the J end lost 3 bases, and 11 bases lay between the germline ends. The germline gives CDR1 MGHRA, CDR2 YSYEKL. The CDR3 loop spans 15 amino acids. The CDR3 bases are TGCGCCAGCAGCCAAACAGGGCAATCCAATCAGCCCCAGCATTTT. Amino acids: CASSQTGQSNQPQHF.

This clone has only a few counts. The chain uses TRBV6-5 and TRBJ2-2; perhaps TRBD2 as D (5 bases). The CDR3 extends over 11 amino acids. The germline V gene encodes CDR1 MNHEY and CDR2 SVGAGI. Trimming shortened V by 8 bases and J by 8 bases, and 9 bases separated the two germline ends. CDR3 bases: TGTGCCAGCGCCCGGGGAGGGGAGCTGTTTTTT. Translated, it gives CASARGGELFF.

This clone was recorded at least ten times. This chain uses TRBV9 with TRBJ1-2; 7 bases map to TRBD1. Germline trimming cut 4 bases from V and 2 bases from J; bases unmatched to any gene: 8. The CDR3 is 15 amino acids. Per germline, CDR1 SGDLS and CDR2 YYNGEE. CDR3 DNA: TGTGCCAGCAGCAAGACTCGGGACAGCAACTATGGCTACACCTTC. Residues: CASSKTRDSNYGYTF.